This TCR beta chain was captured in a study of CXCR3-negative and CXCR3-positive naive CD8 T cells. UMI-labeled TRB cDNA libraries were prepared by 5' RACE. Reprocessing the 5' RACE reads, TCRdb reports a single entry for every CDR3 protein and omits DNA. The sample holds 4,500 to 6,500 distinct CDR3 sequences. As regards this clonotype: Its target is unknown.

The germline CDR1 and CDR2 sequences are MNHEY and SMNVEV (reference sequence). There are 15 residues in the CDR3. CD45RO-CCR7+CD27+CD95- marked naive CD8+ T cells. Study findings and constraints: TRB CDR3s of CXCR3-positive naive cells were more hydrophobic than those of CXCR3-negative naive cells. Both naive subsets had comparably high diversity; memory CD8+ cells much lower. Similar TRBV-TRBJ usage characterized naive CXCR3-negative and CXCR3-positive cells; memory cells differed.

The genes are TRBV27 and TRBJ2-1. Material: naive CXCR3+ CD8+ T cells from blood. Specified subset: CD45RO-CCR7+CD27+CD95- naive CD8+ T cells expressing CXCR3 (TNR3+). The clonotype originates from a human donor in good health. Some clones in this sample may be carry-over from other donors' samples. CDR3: CASSPIGGLHNEQFF.